This T cell receptor beta chain is drawn from a study of CD8+ T cells in alopecia areata. The CDR3 has 16 amino acids. Per germline, CDR1 LNHDA and CDR2 SQIVND (reference sequence). Trimming took 10 bases from V and 6 from J; bases not matched to a gene: 13. cDNA prepared by RNA extraction and subsequent reverse transcription served as the template for sequencing. The data were produced by immunoSEQ multiplex PCR, yet TCRdb's version contains in-frame clones alone and is incomplete. The sample holds 110,000 to 150,000 clones, roughly 50% seen once. In its sample, this clone was seen a few times. The sample consisted of CD4+ T cells sorted from blood, taken at week 0. The chain employs TRBV19 and TRBJ2-2; TRBD1 agrees at 11 bases. The receptor's source is a human donor with alopecia areata. The DNA of the CDR3 is TGTGCCACCTCAATCCGGGACAGGGGGTACCCCGGGGAGCTGTTTTTT. Its translation: CATSIRDRGYPGELFF.